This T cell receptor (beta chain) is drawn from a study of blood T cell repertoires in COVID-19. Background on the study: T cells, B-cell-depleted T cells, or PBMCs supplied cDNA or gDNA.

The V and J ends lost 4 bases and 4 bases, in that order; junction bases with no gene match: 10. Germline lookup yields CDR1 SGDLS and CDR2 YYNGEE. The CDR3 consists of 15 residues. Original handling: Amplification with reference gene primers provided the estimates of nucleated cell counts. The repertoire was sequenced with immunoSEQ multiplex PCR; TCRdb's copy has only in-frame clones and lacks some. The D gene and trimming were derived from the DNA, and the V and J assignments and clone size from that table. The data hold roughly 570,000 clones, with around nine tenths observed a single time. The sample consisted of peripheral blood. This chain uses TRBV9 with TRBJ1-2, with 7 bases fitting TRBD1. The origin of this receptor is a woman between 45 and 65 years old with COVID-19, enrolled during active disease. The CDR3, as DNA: TGTGCCAGCAGCCCCAGACAGGGACCCTTCTATGGCTACACCTTC. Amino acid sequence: CASSPRQGPFYGYTF.